Below, 12 T cell receptor beta chains from the same sample are listed, as sequenced in a study of human T cells and chemical hapten exposure. Sample time point: patch test 2, 6 weeks after DPC sensitization. Treatment specified: therapeutic diphenylcyclopropenone sensitization with weekly scalp DPC. One entry per CDR3 protein, called by TCRdb with MiXCR from the RACE reads. The data hold approximately 350,000 distinct CDR3 sequences, with over 6% observed a single time. Sample: whole blood, taken in connection with sensitization to the hapten diphenylcyclopropenone (DPC). The receptor source for this set is a woman aged 18-29 years with alopecia areata. Some clones in this sample may be carry-over from other donors' samples.

This clonotype has more than one count but fewer than ten. The chain links TRBV7-2 to TRBJ2-3; D possibly corresponds to TRBD2 (5 bases). Germline CDR1 and CDR2: SGHTA and FQGNSA. V was clipped by 7 bases and J by 2 bases, with 13 bases between them. The CDR3 is 14 residues long. CDR3 region: CASTWRVLTDTQYF. CDR3 in DNA: TGTGCCAGCACCTGGCGGGTTCTCACAGATACGCAGTATTTT.

The chain uses TRBV4-2 and TRBJ1-2, with TRBD1 as a possible D gene (6 bases). The CDR3 is 18 amino acids. Trimming shortened V by 0 bases and J by 0 bases, and 17 bases separated the two germline ends. CDR1 and CDR2 (germline): LGHNA, YNFKEQ. The CDR3 here is CASSQERALGGPNYGYTF. CDR3 DNA: TGTGCCAGCAGCCAAGAGAGGGCCCTAGGGGGACCTAACTATGGCTACACCTTC.

Ten or more counts support this clonotype. This chain joins TRBV20-1 and TRBJ1-4, with 12 bases that match TRBD1. This CDR3 spans 15 amino acids. V was pared by 4 bases and J by 6 bases, with 6 bases of the junction left unmatched. Per the germline V gene, CDR1 is DFQATT and CDR2 is SNEGSKA (reference sequence). The chain's CDR3 is CSATGQGAQDEKLFF. The CDR3 DNA sequence: TGCAGTGCTACGGGACAGGGGGCGCAGGATGAAAAACTGTTTTTT.

This clonotype was seen a handful of times. The chain employs TRBV11-2 and TRBJ2-1; possibly TRBD2 for D (6 bases). The V end lost 2 bases, the J end lost 2 bases, and 16 bases lay between the germline ends. Per the germline V gene, CDR1 is SGHAT and CDR2 is FQNNGV. There are 17 residues in the CDR3. This CDR3 reads CASSLSGQRVPYNEQFF. The CDR3 DNA follows: TGTGCCAGCAGCTTAAGCGGTCAGCGGGTTCCCTACAATGAGCAGTTCTTC.

This clonotype was counted ten times or more. This chain connects TRBV5-1 to TRBJ1-6; D remains ambiguous. Trimming removed 0 bases at V and 8 bases at J, with 12 bases between. Per germline, CDR1 SGHRS and CDR2 YFSETQ. The CDR3 spans 15 residues. In DNA form, the CDR3 reads TGCGCCAGCAGCTTGGAAAACGGAAGGGATTCACCCCTCCACTTT. Amino acid sequence: CASSLENGRDSPLHF.

This clonotype was recorded a few times. The chain has TRBV6-2 or TRBV6-3 and TRBJ2-1; 9 bases match TRBD1. Germline lookup yields CDR1 MNHEY and CDR2 SVGEGT. The length of the CDR3 is 17 residues. V was clipped by 5 bases and J by 5 bases; unmatched bases: 13. The CDR3 sequence: CASSDIPGQGLNNEQFF. The DNA for the CDR3 is TGTGCCAGCAGTGATATCCCGGGACAGGGTTTAAACAATGAGCAGTTCTTC.

The V gene is TRBV28, the J gene TRBJ2-1; D is perhaps TRBD2 (5 bases). The V gene's germline CDR1 is MDHEN and CDR2 SYDVKM. The CDR3 is 15 residues long. Trimming took 2 bases from V and 7 from J, leaving 15 bases between them. Written as DNA, the CDR3 is TGTGCCAGCAGTTTAGGTCTAGCATTGGTGAATGAGCAGTTCTTC. It is translated as CASSLGLALVNEQFF.

This chain joins TRBV2 and TRBJ2-1; TRBD2 agrees at 10 bases. The germline V gene has CDR1 SNHLY and CDR2 FYNNEI. With V trimmed by 8 bases and J by 0 bases, 10 bases remained unmatched. CDR3 size: 17 residues. CDR3 sequence reads: CASGSGGGISSYNEQFF. Here the CDR3 DNA reads TGTGCCAGCGGGAGCGGGGGGGGAATTAGCTCCTACAATGAGCAGTTCTTC.

This clonotype was detected a few times. V usage is TRBV27 and J usage is TRBJ2-1; D is unclear. Germline CDR1 reads MNHEY; CDR2 reads SMNVEV (reference sequence). Trimming left V 2 bases short and J 2 bases short, with 10 bases between. The CDR3 contains 15 residues. The CDR3 region is CASSLMGFPYNEQFF. The CDR3 region has the DNA TGTGCCAGCAGTTTAATGGGGTTCCCCTACAATGAGCAGTTCTTC.

The chain links TRBV21-1 to TRBJ2-5; TRBD2 is taken as the D call from the table, unchecked against the DNA. TRBV21-1 is recorded as a pseudogene. The CDR3 extends over 16 amino acids. The CDR3 DNA reads TGTGCCAGCAGCAAAGCGCGGAGGCCGAGGAGGGAGACCCAGTACTTC. Protein: CASSKARRPRRETQYF.

This clonotype was seen many times. The chain couples TRBV12-3 or TRBV12-4 to TRBJ1-1; 8 nucleotides align to TRBD1. V lost 1 base and J lost 4; bases outside the gene matches: 2. This CDR3 is 14 amino acids long. The CDR3 reads CASSLVDRGTEAFF. In DNA, the CDR3 is TGTGCCAGCAGTTTAGTCGACAGGGGCACTGAAGCTTTCTTT.

This chain links TRBV4-3 with TRBJ1-4; D is unresolved. This CDR3 spans 16 amino acids. V lost 0 bases and J 0 bases, leaving 8 bases between the germline ends. The V gene's germline CDR1 is LGHNA and CDR2 YSLEER. DNA of the CDR3: TGCGCCAGCAGCCAAGATTCACACCCAACTAATGAAAAACTGTTTTTT. It specifies CASSQDSHPTNEKLFF.